The clone carrying this T cell receptor beta chain appeared once. The antigen is undetermined. Germline CDR1 SGHTA, CDR2 FQGNSA. J was trimmed by 1 base and V by 5 bases; bases with no gene match: 10. CDR3 size: 17 residues. This sample was included in a study of a mutant IDH1 vaccine in newly diagnosed glioma. Study-level information: In some groups vaccination began 4-6 weeks post-radiotherapy; others received it with temozolomide. Most patients had received both radiotherapy and temozolomide, the prior options being radiotherapy, temozolomide, or both. Study conclusions and caveats: No link was apparently found between pseudoprogression and changes in top peripheral T cell clonotypes.

Clones were sequenced by immunoSEQ multiplex PCR, and TCRdb holds only the in-frame ones, with some missing. The sample lists roughly 60,000 clones, 70% to 90% occurring once. This sample's time point: week 23, last vaccination. It was 300 ug of mutant IDH1 20-mer peptide that made up each vaccine dose, given with topical imiquimod. The chain recombines TRBV7-2 with TRBJ1-5, with 8 positions matching TRBD1. This material consisted of PBMCs, taken from a glioma patient whose treatment included an IDH1 peptide vaccine. This clonotype was obtained from a man aged 30 to 39 with glioma. The CDR3 loop is CASSPYRGTVSNQPQHF. CDR3 DNA: TGTGCCAGCAGCCCCTACAGGGGGACAGTGAGCAATCAGCCCCAGCATTTT.